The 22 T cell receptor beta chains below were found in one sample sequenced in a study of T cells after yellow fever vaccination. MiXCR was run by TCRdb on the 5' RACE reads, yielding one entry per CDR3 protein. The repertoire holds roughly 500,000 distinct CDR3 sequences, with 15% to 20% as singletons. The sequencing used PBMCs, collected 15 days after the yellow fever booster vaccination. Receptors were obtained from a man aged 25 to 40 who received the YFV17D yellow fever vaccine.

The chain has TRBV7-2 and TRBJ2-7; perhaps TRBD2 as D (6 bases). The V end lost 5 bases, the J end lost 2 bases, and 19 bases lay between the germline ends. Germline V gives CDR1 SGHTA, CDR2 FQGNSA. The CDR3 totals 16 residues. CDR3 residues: CASSPQSGGGPYEQYF. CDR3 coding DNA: TGTGCCAGCAGCCCACAGTCGGGCGGAGGGCCCTACGAGCAGTACTTC.

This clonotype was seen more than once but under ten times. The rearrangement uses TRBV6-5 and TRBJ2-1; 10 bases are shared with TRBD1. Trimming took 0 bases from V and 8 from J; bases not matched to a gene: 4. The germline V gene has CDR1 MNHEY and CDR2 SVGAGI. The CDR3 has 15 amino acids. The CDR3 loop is CASSYSGQGKDEQFF. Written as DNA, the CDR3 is TGTGCCAGCAGTTACTCGGGACAGGGGAAGGATGAGCAGTTCTTC.

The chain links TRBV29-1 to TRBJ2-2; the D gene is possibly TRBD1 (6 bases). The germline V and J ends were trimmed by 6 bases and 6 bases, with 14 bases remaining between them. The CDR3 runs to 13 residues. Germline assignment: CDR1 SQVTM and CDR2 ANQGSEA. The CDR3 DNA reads TGCAGCGTACACAGGGATTCGGCCGGGGAGCTGTTTTTT. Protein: CSVHRDSAGELFF.

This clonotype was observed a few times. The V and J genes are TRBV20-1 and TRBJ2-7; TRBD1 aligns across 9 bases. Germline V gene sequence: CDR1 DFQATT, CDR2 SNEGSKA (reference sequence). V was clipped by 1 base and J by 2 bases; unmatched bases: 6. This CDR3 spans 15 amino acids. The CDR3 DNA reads TGCAGTGCTAGAGGGTGGGGGACAGGGACCTACGAGCAGTACTTC. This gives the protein CSARGWGTGTYEQYF.

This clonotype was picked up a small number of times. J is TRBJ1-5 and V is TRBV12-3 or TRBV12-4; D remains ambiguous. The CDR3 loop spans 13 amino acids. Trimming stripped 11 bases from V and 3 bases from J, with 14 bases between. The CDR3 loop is CAGAGGPNQPQHF. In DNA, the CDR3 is TGTGCCGGCGCGGGCGGGCCCAATCAGCCCCAGCATTTT.

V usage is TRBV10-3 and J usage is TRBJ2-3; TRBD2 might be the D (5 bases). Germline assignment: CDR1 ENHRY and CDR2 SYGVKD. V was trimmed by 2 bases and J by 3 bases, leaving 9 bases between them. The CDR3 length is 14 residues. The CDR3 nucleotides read TGTGCCATCAGTGAGGTACTAGATACAGATACGCAGTATTTT. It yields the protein CAISEVLDTDTQYF.

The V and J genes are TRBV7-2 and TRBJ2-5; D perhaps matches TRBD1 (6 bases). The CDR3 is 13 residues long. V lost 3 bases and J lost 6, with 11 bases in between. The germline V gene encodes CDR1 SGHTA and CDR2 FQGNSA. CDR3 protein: CASSFRGLKTQYF. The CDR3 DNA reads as TGTGCCAGCAGCTTCAGGGGTCTGAAGACCCAGTACTTC.

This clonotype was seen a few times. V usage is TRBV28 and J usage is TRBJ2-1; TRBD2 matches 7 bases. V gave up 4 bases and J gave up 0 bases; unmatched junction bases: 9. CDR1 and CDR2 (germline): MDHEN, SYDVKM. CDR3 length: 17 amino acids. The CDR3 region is CASSSHLAGSSYNEQFF. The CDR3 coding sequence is TGTGCCAGCAGTTCCCACTTAGCGGGCAGCTCCTACAATGAGCAGTTCTTC.

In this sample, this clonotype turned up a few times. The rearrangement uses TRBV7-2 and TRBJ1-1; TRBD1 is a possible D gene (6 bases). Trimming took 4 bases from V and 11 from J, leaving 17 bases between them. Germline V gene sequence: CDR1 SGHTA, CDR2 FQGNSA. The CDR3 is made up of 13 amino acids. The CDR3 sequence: CASSSRGNVDAFF. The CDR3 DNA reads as TGTGCCAGCAGCTCTAGGGGGAATGTCGATGCTTTCTTT.

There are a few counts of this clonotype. CDR3 in amino acids: CASSLEAGVNTGELFF. Written as DNA, the CDR3 is TGCGCCAGCAGCTTGGAAGCAGGGGTGAACACCGGGGAGCTGTTTTTT. The chain joins TRBV5-1 to TRBJ2-2; D is possibly TRBD1 (6 bases). Trimming shortened V by 0 bases and J by 1 base, and 10 bases separated the two germline ends. The CDR3 runs to 16 residues. The germline CDR1 and CDR2 sequences are SGHRS and YFSETQ.

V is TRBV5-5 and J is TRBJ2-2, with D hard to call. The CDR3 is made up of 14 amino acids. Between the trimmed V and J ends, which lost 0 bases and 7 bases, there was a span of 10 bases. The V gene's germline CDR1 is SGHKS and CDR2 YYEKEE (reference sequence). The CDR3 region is CASSLELFGGELFF. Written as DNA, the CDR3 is TGTGCCAGCAGCTTGGAACTCTTTGGCGGGGAGCTGTTTTTT.

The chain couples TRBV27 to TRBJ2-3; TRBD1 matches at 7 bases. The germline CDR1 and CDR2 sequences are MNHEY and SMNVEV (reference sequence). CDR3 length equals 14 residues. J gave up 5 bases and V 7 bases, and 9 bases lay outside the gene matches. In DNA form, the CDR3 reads TGTGCCAGCAAAGTCGACAGGGTAGGAGATACGCAGTATTTT. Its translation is CASKVDRVGDTQYF.

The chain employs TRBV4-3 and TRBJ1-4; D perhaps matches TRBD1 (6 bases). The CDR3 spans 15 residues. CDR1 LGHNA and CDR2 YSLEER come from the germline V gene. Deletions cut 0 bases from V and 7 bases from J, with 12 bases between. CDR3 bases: TGCGCCAGCAGCCAAGATCGGGGGCGCGGTGAAAAACTGTTTTTT. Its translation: CASSQDRGRGEKLFF.

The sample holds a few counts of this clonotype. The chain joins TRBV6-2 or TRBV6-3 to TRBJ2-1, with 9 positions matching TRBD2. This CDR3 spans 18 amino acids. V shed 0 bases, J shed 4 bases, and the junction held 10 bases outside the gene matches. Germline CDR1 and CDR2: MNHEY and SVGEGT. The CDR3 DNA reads TGTGCCAGCAGTTACTCCCCTAGCGGGAATCTTTTTTACAATGAGCAGTTCTTC. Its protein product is CASSYSPSGNLFYNEQFF.

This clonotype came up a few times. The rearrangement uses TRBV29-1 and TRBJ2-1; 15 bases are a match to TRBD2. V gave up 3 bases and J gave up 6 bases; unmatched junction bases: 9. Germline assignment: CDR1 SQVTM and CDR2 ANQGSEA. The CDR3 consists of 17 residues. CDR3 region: CSVEYEGLAGGLNEQFF. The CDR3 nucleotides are TGCAGCGTTGAGTACGAGGGACTAGCGGGAGGCCTCAATGAGCAGTTCTTC.

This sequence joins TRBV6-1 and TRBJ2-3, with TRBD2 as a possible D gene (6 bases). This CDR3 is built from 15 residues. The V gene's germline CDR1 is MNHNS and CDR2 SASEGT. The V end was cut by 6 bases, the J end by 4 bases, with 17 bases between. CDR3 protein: CASRRLGTRADTQYF. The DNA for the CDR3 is TGTGCCAGCAGACGACTGGGGACTCGCGCAGATACGCAGTATTTT.

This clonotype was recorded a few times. The CDR3 region is CAISDGRELHEQYF. CDR3 DNA sequence: TGTGCCATCAGTGATGGGCGGGAGCTCCACGAGCAGTACTTC. The gene calls are TRBV10-3 and TRBJ2-7, with 7 bases aligning to TRBD2. The CDR3 has 14 amino acids. The J segment lost 5 bases and the V segment lost 3 bases, leaving 7 bases of the junction unmatched. Germline loops: CDR1 ENHRY, CDR2 SYGVKD.

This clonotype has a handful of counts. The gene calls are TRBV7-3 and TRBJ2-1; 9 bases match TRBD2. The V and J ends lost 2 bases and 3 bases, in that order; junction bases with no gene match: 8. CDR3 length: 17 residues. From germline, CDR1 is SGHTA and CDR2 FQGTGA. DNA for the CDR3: TGTGCCAGCAGCTTATCGTCTAGCGGGAATTTCTACAATGAGCAGTTCTTC. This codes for CASSLSSSGNFYNEQFF.

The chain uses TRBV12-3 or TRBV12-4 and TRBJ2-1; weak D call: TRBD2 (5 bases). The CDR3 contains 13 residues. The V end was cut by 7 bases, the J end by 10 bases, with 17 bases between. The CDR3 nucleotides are TGTGCCAGCACCCGCGCCCTTAGCGCAGAGCAGTTCTTC. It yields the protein CASTRALSAEQFF.

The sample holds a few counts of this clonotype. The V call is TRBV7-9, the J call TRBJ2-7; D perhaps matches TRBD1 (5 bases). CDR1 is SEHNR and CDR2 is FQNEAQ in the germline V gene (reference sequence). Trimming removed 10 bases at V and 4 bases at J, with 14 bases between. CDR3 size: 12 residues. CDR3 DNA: TGTGCCACCTCGTCGCAGGGATACGAGCAGTACTTC. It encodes CATSSQGYEQYF.

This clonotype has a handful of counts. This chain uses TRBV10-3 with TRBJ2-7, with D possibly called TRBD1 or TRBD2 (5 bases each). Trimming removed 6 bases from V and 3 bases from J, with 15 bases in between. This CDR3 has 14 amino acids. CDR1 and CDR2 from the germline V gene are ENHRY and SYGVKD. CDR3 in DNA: TGTGCCATCAGACCGGGACGGGACCACTACGAGCAGTACTTC. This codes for CAIRPGRDHYEQYF.

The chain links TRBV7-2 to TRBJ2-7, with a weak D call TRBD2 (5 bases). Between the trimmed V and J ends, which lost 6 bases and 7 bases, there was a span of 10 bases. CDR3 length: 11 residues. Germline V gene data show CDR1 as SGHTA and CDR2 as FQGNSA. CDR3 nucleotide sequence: TGTGCCAGCAGTTCTTGGGAGGAGCAGTACTTC. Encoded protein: CASSSWEEQYF.